This record covers a single T cell receptor (beta chain). The sample originates from a study of blood T cell repertoires in COVID-19. Study context: Collection of acute and convalescent COVID-19 samples took place in the United States, Italy and Spain. Sources were T cells, B-cell-depleted T cells, or PBMCs; the material itself was cDNA or gDNA.

As handled by the study authors: Nucleated cell counts were estimated from reference gene primer amplification. Data came from immunoSEQ multiplex PCR; TCRdb stores just in-frame clones and leaves some out. That table furnishes V, J and clone size, whereas the DNA furnished D and trimming. The repertoire holds 310,000 or so clones, approximately 84% seen once, with 2.1% in the top ten. The CDR3 covers 14 residues. V was clipped by 1 base and J by 0 bases, with 5 bases between them. The germline CDR1 and CDR2 sequences are SGHTA and FQGNSA. Material: peripheral blood. This clonotype was sampled from a woman aged 25-40 years who had recovered from COVID-19. The chain employs TRBV7-2 and TRBJ2-3, with D possibly being TRBD2 (5 bases). As DNA, the CDR3 is TGTGCCAGCAGCTTAGGGACTAGCACAGATACGCAGTATTTT. This translates into CASSLGTSTDTQYF.